These 32 T cell receptor beta chains were all obtained from the same sample, sequenced in a study of blood T cells in healthy people across ages (dated by TCRdb to between 2014 and 2017). Library preparation used 5' RACE. A second PCR of about 6 to 12 cycles was performed with a sample-barcoded 5' primer and a J-beta primer mix. TCRdb passed the public sequencing reads through fastp at Q25 and MiXCR, retaining productive beta sequences. Entries are consolidated by CDR3 protein sequence, retaining the most common genes and DNA. In all, the sample holds approximately 1,700,000 distinct CDR3 sequences, and about two fifths of those were seen once. The top ten hold under 30% of the sample. Sample: blood. These receptor sequences come from a human donor in good health.

Concerning this clonotype itself: A much larger clone sits a single nucleotide away, making a read error possible. This rearrangement joins TRBV4-2 to TRBJ2-5, with 10 bases lining up with TRBD2. Per germline, CDR1 LGHNA and CDR2 YNFKEQ. This CDR3 comprises 18 residues. V gave up 3 bases and J gave up 5 bases; unmatched junction bases: 15. The CDR3 loop is CASSHTGTSANEGETQYF. CDR3 DNA sequence: TGTGCCAGCAGCCACACCGGGACTAGCGCTAATGAGGGGGAGACCCAGTACTTC.

This clonotype was detected only a few times. The V and J genes are TRBV4-3 and TRBJ1-2; unclear D gene. CDR1 is LGHNA and CDR2 is YSLEER in the germline V gene. Trimming removed 0 bases at V and 1 base at J, with 12 bases between. The CDR3 spans 16 residues. The CDR3 sequence is CASSQDVSPFNYGYTF. Written as DNA, the CDR3 is TGCGCCAGCAGCCAAGACGTGTCGCCTTTTAACTATGGCTACACCTTC.

V gene TRBV4-3 combines with J gene TRBJ2-1, with 10 bases that match TRBD2. With 1 base clipped from V and 8 bases from J, the junction kept 14 bases outside the gene matches. The length of the CDR3 is 18 residues. The germline V gene has CDR1 LGHNA and CDR2 YSLEER. CDR3 in amino acids: CASSQARAGGLRGHEQFF. The CDR3 DNA reads TGCGCCAGCAGCCAAGCCCGAGCGGGGGGGCTGAGAGGCCATGAGCAGTTCTTC.

The V gene is TRBV27, the J gene TRBJ2-2, with D perhaps TRBD2 (6 bases). Germline CDR1 MNHEY, CDR2 SMNVEV (reference sequence). Trimming took off 0 bases at V and 4 bases at J, with 12 bases between the two ends. The CDR3 spans 16 residues. The CDR3 protein is CASSLSGGLLTGELFF. DNA of the CDR3: TGTGCCAGCAGTTTATCAGGAGGGTTACTCACCGGGGAGCTGTTTTTT.

The V and J genes are TRBV29-1 and TRBJ2-1; maybe TRBD2 (6 bases). The end of the DNA fits TRBJ2-7 better, so the J call may be wrong. Germline CDR1 is SQVTM and CDR2 is ANQGSEA. The CDR3 spans 14 residues. The DNA of the CDR3 is TGCAGCGTCCGCGGGGTCCTCAACTTGGGCGAGCAGTACTTC. The encoded protein is CSVRGVLNLGEQYF.

The gene calls are TRBV20-1 and TRBJ1-1, with D uncertain. The CDR3 consists of 16 residues. CDR1 and CDR2 (germline): DFQATT, SNEGSKA (reference sequence). Trimming left V 1 base short and J 4 bases short, with 19 bases between. The CDR3 loop is CSARVVPRRVGTEAFF. Here the CDR3 DNA reads TGCAGTGCTAGAGTTGTCCCCAGGAGGGTGGGCACTGAAGCTTTCTTT.

V is TRBV7-2 and J is TRBJ1-3; no definite D call. CDR3 length: 15 residues. CDR1 is SGHTA, CDR2 FQGNSA, per germline. Trimming shortened V by 5 bases and J by 0 bases, and 11 bases separated the two germline ends. CDR3 protein: CASSPQVVSGNTIYF. The CDR3 region has the DNA TGTGCCAGCAGCCCCCAGGTGGTCTCTGGAAACACCATATATTTT.

The sample holds many counts of this clonotype. The rearrangement links TRBV29-1 to TRBJ2-1; D unclear. Trimming stripped 4 bases from V and 4 bases from J, with 8 bases between. The germline V gene has CDR1 SQVTM and CDR2 ANQGSEA. The CDR3 covers 12 residues. The CDR3 nucleotides are TGCAGCGTTGCGGTACTATACAATGAGCAGTTCTTC. Amino acids: CSVAVLYNEQFF.

A remark on this clonotype: An end of the junction does not agree with germline; a read error may underlie this. The V call is TRBV10-3, the J call TRBJ1-1; the D gene is possibly TRBD1 (6 bases). Germline V CDR1 and CDR2: ENHRY, SYGVKD. CDR3 length equals 14 residues. The CDR3 region has the DNA TGTCCCATTTCCGAACAGGGCTCGAACACTGAAGCTTTCTTT. This translates into CPISEQGSNTEAFF.

This clonotype has only a few counts. The chain uses TRBV4-3 and TRBJ2-1; the D is unclear. The CDR3 is 13 residues long. The germline CDR1 and CDR2 sequences are LGHNA and YSLEER. The ends were cut back, 0 bases at V and 8 bases at J, with 8 bases in the middle. This CDR3 reads CASSQDSVDEQFF. The CDR3 DNA reads as TGCGCCAGCAGCCAAGATAGTGTCGATGAGCAGTTCTTC.

This clonotype was observed a handful of times. The chain employs TRBV7-9 and TRBJ2-7; 10 nucleotides match TRBD1. CDR3 length: 14 residues. The germline V gene encodes CDR1 SEHNR and CDR2 FQNEAQ (reference sequence). The V segment lost 4 bases and the J segment 5 bases; nucleotides outside the gene matches: 5. CDR3 in amino acids: CASSSGTGEDEQYF. CDR3 DNA sequence: TGTGCCAGCAGCTCCGGGACAGGGGAAGACGAGCAGTACTTC.

Regarding this clonotype: The conserved phenylalanine or tryptophan is not found at the CDR3 terminus, so this likely reflects a read error. V gene TRBV12-3 or TRBV12-4 combines with J gene TRBJ1-1; unclear D gene. There are 16 residues in the CDR3. CDR3 sequence: CASSLARGTGNTEAFV. The DNA of the CDR3 is TGTGCCAGCAGCTTAGCCCGAGGCACCGGGAACACTGAAGCTTTCGTT.

This clonotype came up a few times. The J gene is TRBJ1-2, the V gene TRBV5-5; D is possibly TRBD1 (6 bases). CDR1 is SGHKS, CDR2 YYEKEE, per germline (reference sequence). The CDR3 extends over 14 amino acids. V was shortened by 4 bases and J by 4 bases, with 14 bases between the two germline ends. CDR3 bases: TGTGCCAGCAGCCAAAGCGGACAGCTCTATGGCTACACCTTC. It translates to CASSQSGQLYGYTF.

This chain links TRBV7-2 with TRBJ1-2; TRBD1 matches 8 bases. Germline-derived CDR1 and CDR2 are SGHTA and FQGNSA. The CDR3 sequence is 17 residues long. Trimming took 1 base from V and 8 from J; bases not matched to a gene: 15. The CDR3 DNA reads as TGTGCCAGCAGCTTAGGAAGTGGGCCAGGGGGCGCGGGAGGCTACACCTTC. This gives the protein CASSLGSGPGGAGGYTF.

The V gene is TRBV20-1, the J gene TRBJ1-6; D might be TRBD1 (5 bases). This CDR3 is built from 17 residues. Germline V gives CDR1 DFQATT, CDR2 SNEGSKA (reference sequence). Trimming shortened V by 5 bases and J by 0 bases, and 17 bases separated the two germline ends. CDR3 loop: CSAHPGTGISYNSPLHF. The CDR3 nucleotides read TGCAGTGCTCATCCCGGGACGGGGATCTCCTATAATTCACCCCTCCACTTT.

This clonotype was seen only a few times. The chain links TRBV11-2 to TRBJ2-3; D possibly matches TRBD1 or TRBD2 (5 bases each). V was trimmed by 5 bases and J by 5 bases, leaving 11 bases between them. This CDR3 contains 13 residues. Germline V lookup: CDR1 SGHAT, CDR2 FQNNGV. The CDR3 loop reads CASSLGPQDTQYF. The CDR3 nucleotides are TGTGCCAGCAGCCTGGGACCCCAAGATACGCAGTATTTT.

The rearrangement links TRBV20-1 to TRBJ2-5, with TRBD2 matching over 9 bases. The junction had 3 bases not matched to a gene; V was cut back by 2 bases and J by 5 bases. There are 13 residues in the CDR3. CDR1 DFQATT and CDR2 SNEGSKA come from the germline V gene (reference sequence). CDR3: CSARLAGFETQYF. The CDR3 DNA is TGCAGTGCTAGACTAGCGGGGTTCGAGACCCAGTACTTC.

The chain is built from TRBV12-5 and TRBJ1-1, with D unclear. Trimming removed 6 bases from V and 3 bases from J, with 11 bases in between. This CDR3 has 13 amino acids. Germline CDR1 reads LGHNT; CDR2 reads FRNRAP. The CDR3 DNA sequence: TGTGCTAGTGGCAAAGGAAGAGACACTGAAGCTTTCTTT. Its translation is CASGKGRDTEAFF.

CDR3 loop: CASSLTSGTGSTDTQYF. DNA of the CDR3: TGTGCCAGCAGCCTGACCTCCGGGACAGGAAGCACAGATACGCAGTATTTT. The chain couples TRBV4-2 to TRBJ2-3; 8 positions agree with TRBD1. This CDR3 comprises 17 residues. Unmatched junction bases numbered 9, after V lost 4 bases and J lost 0 bases. In germline, CDR1 is LGHNA, CDR2 YNFKEQ.

This clonotype was counted ten times or more. The chain couples TRBV6-5 to TRBJ2-4; 7 bases fit TRBD1. The J segment lost 7 bases and the V segment lost 6 bases, leaving 12 bases of the junction unmatched. Looked up from germline, CDR1 is MNHEY and CDR2 is SVGAGI. The CDR3 has 15 amino acids. The CDR3 region has the DNA TGTGCCAGCAGCCTACATTTGACAGGGTCGAACATTCAGTACTTC. Amino acids: CASSLHLTGSNIQYF.

In its sample, this clonotype was seen a few times. The rearrangement joins TRBV7-3 to TRBJ2-1; possibly TRBD2 for D (6 bases). Trimming cost V 5 bases and J 5 bases, with 13 bases left between them. Germline CDR1 is SGHTA and CDR2 is FQGTGA. This CDR3 has 14 amino acids. The CDR3 is CASSPSRGNNEQFF. In DNA form, the CDR3 reads TGTGCCAGCAGCCCCTCGCGGGGCAACAATGAGCAGTTCTTC.

This clonotype was counted between two and nine times. Because the CDR3's place on the DNA is in doubt, the DNA is left out and the CDR3 is given as listed by TCRdb. The V call is TRBV7-5, the J call TRBJ2-5; TRBD1 is taken as the D call from the table, unchecked against the DNA. TRBV7-5 constitutes a pseudogene. The CDR3 comprises 20 residues, both ends counted. Here the CDR3 reads CISVSETPSTLPLLEETQYF.

This clonotype was detected a few times. The V gene is TRBV12-3 or TRBV12-4, the J gene TRBJ1-1, with D possibly TRBD1 on 5 matching bases. V dropped 8 bases and J dropped 3 bases, with 19 bases sitting between them. The CDR3 is 15 residues long. CDR3: CASPGGFGRDTEAFF. CDR3 nucleotides: TGTGCCAGCCCGGGGGGATTTGGGCGGGACACTGAAGCTTTCTTT.

This chain uses TRBV12-5 with TRBJ2-1; no clear D. Germline CDR1 LGHNT, CDR2 FRNRAP. The V gene lost 4 bases and the J gene lost 4 bases, with 8 bases spanning the gap. This CDR3 comprises 13 residues. The CDR3 sequence is CASGSRSYNEQFF. The DNA of the CDR3 is TGTGCTAGTGGTTCACGGAGTTACAATGAGCAGTTCTTC. The full variable domain, with the rest looked up from reference TRBV12-5 and TRBJ2-1, is DARVTQTPRHKVTEMGQEVTMRCQPILGHNTVFWYRQTMMQGLELLAYFRNRAPLDDSGMPKDRFSAEMPDATLATLKIQPSEPRDSAVYFCASGSRSYNEQFFGPGTRLTVL.

V gene TRBV6-2 or TRBV6-3 combines with J gene TRBJ1-2; D not resolved. V shed 8 bases and J shed 4 bases, with 17 bases lying between them. The CDR3 spans 14 residues. Germline CDR1 MNHEY, CDR2 SVGEGT. CDR3 amino acids: CASADLKNLYGYTF. In DNA form, the CDR3 reads TGTGCCAGCGCGGACCTCAAAAATCTCTATGGCTACACCTTC.

Many counts were recorded for this clonotype. V is TRBV7-2 and J is TRBJ2-4, with D unresolved. The V gene's germline CDR1 is SGHTA and CDR2 FQGNSA. Trimming took 5 bases from V and 0 from J, leaving 14 bases between them. The CDR3 has 16 amino acids. The CDR3 region is CASSPYLSLAKNIQYF. The CDR3 nucleotides are TGTGCCAGCAGCCCGTACCTGTCCCTAGCCAAAAACATTCAGTACTTC.

This clonotype was detected only a few times. This sequence joins TRBV12-3 or TRBV12-4 and TRBJ1-6, with D maybe TRBD1 (5 bases). The length of the CDR3 is 14 residues. Trimming left V 3 bases short and J 10 bases short, with 13 bases between. The DNA of the CDR3 is TGTGCCAGCAGTTTTAACCAGGGAGGATCACCCCTCCACTTT. Translation: CASSFNQGGSPLHF.

The V gene is TRBV9, the J gene TRBJ1-1; D unclear. V was cut by 0 bases and J by 1 base, with 10 bases left in between. The germline gives CDR1 SGDLS, CDR2 YYNGEE. This CDR3 spans 15 amino acids. CDR3 DNA: TGTGCCAGCAGCGTAGATGAGTGGGCGAACACTGAAGCTTTCTTT. Translated, it gives CASSVDEWANTEAFF.

The chain recombines TRBV20-1 with TRBJ2-3; D is perhaps TRBD1 (6 bases). The germline V and J ends were trimmed by 3 bases and 1 base, with 11 bases remaining between them. Germline CDR1 reads DFQATT; CDR2 reads SNEGSKA (reference sequence). The CDR3 extends over 14 amino acids. CDR3 in DNA: TGCAGTGCTAGGGCCTACAGGGGCACAGATACGCAGTATTTT. It translates to CSARAYRGTDTQYF.

The CDR3 nucleotides are TGCAATGTGGGACAGGGGGAGCATGAGCAGTTCTTC. This encodes CNVGQGEHEQFF. This chain joins TRBV20-1 and TRBJ2-1; 11 bases map to TRBD1. The CDR3 totals 12 residues. Per the germline V gene, CDR1 is DFQATT and CDR2 is SNEGSKA (reference sequence).

The chain is built from TRBV4-1 and TRBJ1-5; no reliable D call. The V gene lost 6 bases and the J gene lost 6 bases, with 18 bases spanning the gap. The germline V gene encodes CDR1 MGHRA and CDR2 YSYEKL. This CDR3 has 15 amino acids. CDR3 sequence: CASRPEGPDGQPQHF. The DNA of the CDR3 is TGCGCCAGCAGACCTGAAGGGCCGGACGGTCAGCCCCAGCATTTT.

The table lists this clonotype with many counts. The rearrangement links TRBV29-1 to TRBJ2-3, with TRBD2 as a possible D gene (5 bases). V was shortened by 0 bases and J by 6 bases, with 13 bases between the two germline ends. Germline-derived CDR1 and CDR2 are SQVTM and ANQGSEA. The CDR3 covers 14 residues. The CDR3 reads CSVEDFATGDTQYF. CDR3 bases: TGCAGCGTTGAAGATTTTGCGACGGGGGATACGCAGTATTTT.